The present T cell receptor (beta chain) was sequenced within a study of CD8+ T cells in alopecia areata. RNA was isolated and reverse transcribed to cDNA, the sequencing template. The data were produced by immunoSEQ multiplex PCR, yet TCRdb's version contains in-frame clones alone and is incomplete. The sample lists 61,000 or so clones, around 96% occurring once. The germline gives CDR1 MGHRA, CDR2 YSYEKL. The CDR3 sequence is 15 residues long. Trimming left V 4 bases short and J 4 bases short, with 15 bases between. Alopecia areata patients had lesional scalp punch biopsies and peripheral blood taken from them. Turning to this clone: Its target is not known.

Study-level results: Affected lesional scalp, above all in alopecia totalis/universalis, was more clonal than normal scalp. Normal-skin resident alphabeta T cells also appear among scalp sample sequences.

This receptor was obtained from a human donor with alopecia areata. The chain employs TRBV4-1 and TRBJ2-3; D not certain. The source was CD8+ T cells sorted from blood, collected at week 0. CDR3 sequence reads: CASSPSIGRADTQYF. Written as DNA, the CDR3 is TGCGCCAGCAGCCCCAGTATAGGGCGTGCAGATACGCAGTATTTT.